This T cell receptor beta chain emerged from a study of T cell changes during pregnancy in multiple sclerosis. The assay was immunoSEQ multiplex PCR, and TCRdb's table has in-frame clones only and misses some. Of about 80,000 clones listed, 92% are singletons. This receptor was obtained from a female donor with multiple sclerosis, enrolled in a pregnancy study. Material: peripheral blood, obtained before pregnancy.

CDR3 sequence: CASSREPSSYEQYF. The CDR3 coding sequence is TGTGCCAGCAGCCGGGAGCCTAGCTCCTACGAGCAGTACTTC. The chain uses TRBV28 and TRBJ2-7; maybe TRBD2 (6 bases). The V gene lost 6 bases and the J gene lost 0 bases, with 12 bases spanning the gap. The CDR3 totals 14 residues. Germline V lookup: CDR1 MDHEN, CDR2 SYDVKM.